This T cell receptor (beta chain) was retrieved from a study of blood T cell repertoires in COVID-19. The count of this clone is one. The table came from immunoSEQ multiplex PCR; TCRdb's copy has only in-frame clones and leaves some out. The data show around 200,000 clones, around 85% seen once. This CDR3 has 15 amino acids. Trimming cost V 7 bases and J 13 bases, with 23 bases left between them. Germline V gene lookup returns CDR1 WNHNN and CDR2 SYGVQD (reference sequence). What was sequenced was peripheral blood. The TCR originated in an older man with active or convalescent COVID-19. The chain couples TRBV10-1 to TRBJ1-6; D is unclear. CDR3 sequence reads: CASTRASRIIGPLHF. The CDR3 region has the DNA TGCGCCAGCACGCGGGCGTCGAGGATAATTGGGCCCCTCCACTTT.